The rows below give T cell receptor beta chains drawn from one sample of a study of siplizumab effects on memory and regulatory T cells. Produced via immunoSEQ multiplex PCR; TCRdb's table is partial and in-frame only. The table records approximately 100,000 clones, 80% to 95% of them present only once. Sequenced material: non-Treg CD4+ T cells sorted from blood. Receptors were obtained from a human donor in good health. Both conserved end residues are part of each CDR3. Each record gives: D gene, V gene, J gene, clone size, CDR3 DNA, CDR3 protein. A D gene is named only where the DNA matches it firmly. Expanded clones get a size class; other rows say once, few or many, or leave the size out.

D gene: -; V gene: TRBV19; J gene: TRBJ1-1; clone size: -; CDR3 DNA: TGTGCCAGTAAGGAAGTAAACACTGAAGCTTTCTTT; CDR3 protein: CASKEVNTEAFF
D gene: TRBD1; V gene: TRBV6-5; J gene: TRBJ1-2; clone size: -; CDR3 DNA: TGTGCCAGCAGTTACGTGGGACAGGGGTACGGCTACACCTTC; CDR3 protein: CASSYVGQGYGYTF
D gene: TRBD1; V gene: TRBV20-1; J gene: TRBJ1-1; clone size: -; CDR3 DNA: TGCAGTGCTAGATCGACAGGGGAAGCTTTCTTT; CDR3 protein: CSARSTGEAFF
D gene: TRBD2; V gene: TRBV10-3; J gene: TRBJ2-3; clone size: once; CDR3 DNA: TGTGCCATCAGTGAGTCGTTAGGGGCTAGCGGGGGGAATACGCAGTATTTT; CDR3 protein: CAISESLGASGGNTQYF
D gene: -; V gene: TRBV10-3; J gene: TRBJ1-1; clone size: -; CDR3 DNA: TGTGCCATCAGTGACTCGGCCATCTGGATGGGTGAAGCTTTCTTT; CDR3 protein: CAISDSAIWMGEAFF
D gene: -; V gene: TRBV5-6; J gene: TRBJ1-2; clone size: few; CDR3 DNA: TGTGCCAGCAGCTTGGTGCAGGGGAACTCTGGCTACACCTTC; CDR3 protein: CASSLVQGNSGYTF
D gene: -; V gene: TRBV30; J gene: TRBJ1-1; clone size: -; CDR3 DNA: TGTGCCTGGACCCGTCGGGGGAACATGAACACTGAAGCTTTCTTT; CDR3 protein: CAWTRRGNMNTEAFF
D gene: TRBD1; V gene: TRBV18; J gene: TRBJ1-1; clone size: few; CDR3 DNA: TGTGCCAGCTCACCGGGACAGGGTACCACTGAAGCTTTCTTT; CDR3 protein: CASSPGQGTTEAFF
D gene: TRBD1; V gene: TRBV6-5; J gene: TRBJ2-3; clone size: -; CDR3 DNA: TGTGCCAGCAGTCGACAGGGGGCGGAGGATACGCAGTATTTT; CDR3 protein: CASSRQGAEDTQYF
D gene: TRBD1; V gene: TRBV6-4; J gene: TRBJ2-1; clone size: -; CDR3 DNA: TGTGCCAGCAGTGACTCCAGGGGGCCCTACAATGAGCAGTTCTTC; CDR3 protein: CASSDSRGPYNEQFF
D gene: -; V gene: TRBV5-1; J gene: TRBJ2-5; clone size: -; CDR3 DNA: TGCGCCAGCAGCACGGGGGCTCAAGAGACCCAGTACTTC; CDR3 protein: CASSTGAQETQYF
D gene: -; V gene: TRBV11-2; J gene: TRBJ2-2; clone size: -; CDR3 DNA: TGTGCCAGCAGCTTACAGGGCACCGGGGAGCTGTTTTTT; CDR3 protein: CASSLQGTGELFF
D gene: TRBD2; V gene: TRBV30; J gene: TRBJ2-5; clone size: -; CDR3 DNA: TGTGCCTGGAGGTCGGGGGGTCCAGAGACCCAGTACTTC; CDR3 protein: CAWRSGGPETQYF
D gene: -; V gene: TRBV20-1; J gene: TRBJ2-5; clone size: once; CDR3 DNA: TGCAGTGCTAGCGGGAGCGAGACCCAGTACTTC; CDR3 protein: CSASGSETQYF
D gene: -; V gene: TRBV11-2; J gene: TRBJ1-1; clone size: -; CDR3 DNA: TGTGCCAGCAGCCCGGACCTGTGGGGGAACACTGAAGCTTTCTTT; CDR3 protein: CASSPDLWGNTEAFF
D gene: -; V gene: TRBV7-3; J gene: TRBJ2-5; clone size: -; CDR3 DNA: TGTGCCAGCAGCTTAAGAGGGACTTCGGGGACCCAGTACTTC; CDR3 protein: CASSLRGTSGTQYF
D gene: -; V gene: TRBV19; J gene: TRBJ2-3; clone size: -; CDR3 DNA: TGTGCCAGTAACTCCTGGGGGGATACGCAGTATTTT; CDR3 protein: CASNSWGDTQYF
D gene: -; V gene: TRBV7-2; J gene: TRBJ1-5; clone size: -; CDR3 DNA: TGTGCCAGCAGCTTGGGAAATCAGCCCCAGCATTTT; CDR3 protein: CASSLGNQPQHF
D gene: TRBD1; V gene: TRBV28; J gene: TRBJ2-4; clone size: -; CDR3 DNA: TGTGCCAGCAGCGAGCCGTCCGGGACAGGGTTTGGGGCCAAAAACATTCAGTACTTC; CDR3 protein: CASSEPSGTGFGAKNIQYF
D gene: TRBD1; V gene: TRBV27; J gene: TRBJ2-1; clone size: -; CDR3 DNA: TGTGCCAGCAGGGGTACGGGACAGCTAACTGAGCAGTTCTTC; CDR3 protein: CASRGTGQLTEQFF
D gene: TRBD1; V gene: TRBV6-1; J gene: TRBJ1-5; clone size: -; CDR3 DNA: TGTGCCAGCAGCCGGGACAGTAATCAGCCCCAGCATTTT; CDR3 protein: CASSRDSNQPQHF
D gene: TRBD1; V gene: TRBV18; J gene: TRBJ1-6; clone size: -; CDR3 DNA: TGTGCCAGCTCTTCACTAGGGACAGCTAATTCACCCCTCCACTTT; CDR3 protein: CASSSLGTANSPLHF
D gene: TRBD2; V gene: TRBV13; J gene: TRBJ2-1; clone size: -; CDR3 DNA: TGTGCCAGCAGCACTAGCGGGGGCCCCCGGAATGAGCAGTTCTTC; CDR3 protein: CASSTSGGPRNEQFF
D gene: -; V gene: TRBV21-1; J gene: TRBJ1-1; clone size: -; CDR3 DNA: TGTGCCAGCAGCAAAGGAGGGTCGGCCAGGGGGAACTCTGAAGCTTTCTTT; CDR3 protein: CASSKGGSARGNSEAFF
D gene: TRBD1; V gene: TRBV4-2; J gene: TRBJ1-2; clone size: -; CDR3 DNA: TGTGCCAGCAGCCCAGGGACAGGGGATGGCTACACCTTC; CDR3 protein: CASSPGTGDGYTF
D gene: TRBD2; V gene: TRBV18; J gene: TRBJ2-5; clone size: -; CDR3 DNA: TGTGCCAGCTCACCCGGACTAGCGGAGACCCAGTACTTC; CDR3 protein: CASSPGLAETQYF
D gene: -; V gene: TRBV20-1; J gene: TRBJ2-1; clone size: -; CDR3 DNA: TGCAGTGCTATAAAGGACAATGAGCAGTTCTTC; CDR3 protein: CSAIKDNEQFF
D gene: -; V gene: TRBV4-2; J gene: TRBJ2-5; clone size: -; CDR3 DNA: TGTGCCAGCAGCCAAGATCTGGCGGGAAACCAAGAGACCCAGTACTTC; CDR3 protein: CASSQDLAGNQETQYF
D gene: -; V gene: TRBV11-2; J gene: TRBJ1-5; clone size: -; CDR3 DNA: TGTGCCAGCAGCTTAGATGAGCATCAGCCCCAGCATTTT; CDR3 protein: CASSLDEHQPQHF
D gene: -; V gene: TRBV29-1; J gene: TRBJ1-1; clone size: -; CDR3 DNA: TGCAGCACCCTAGCCGGCCGTAGCACTGAAGCTTTCTTT; CDR3 protein: CSTLAGRSTEAFF
D gene: TRBD2; V gene: TRBV4-3; J gene: TRBJ2-7; clone size: -; CDR3 DNA: TGCGCCAGCAGCCAAGATCTAGCGGGGGGGTCCTACGAGCAGTACTTC; CDR3 protein: CASSQDLAGGSYEQYF
D gene: -; V gene: TRBV5-4; J gene: TRBJ2-5; clone size: -; CDR3 DNA: TGTGCCAGCAGCTTGGTGTTGTCGGGCCAAGAGACCCAGTACTTC; CDR3 protein: CASSLVLSGQETQYF
D gene: TRBD1; V gene: TRBV7-8; J gene: TRBJ2-7; clone size: -; CDR3 DNA: TGTGCCAGCAGCTTAGTTCGGACAGGGAACGGGCAGTACTTC; CDR3 protein: CASSLVRTGNGQYF
D gene: TRBD2; V gene: TRBV9; J gene: TRBJ2-5; clone size: -; CDR3 DNA: TGTGCCAGCAGCGTAGGGCTAGCGGGGAGCCAAGAGACCCAGTACTTC; CDR3 protein: CASSVGLAGSQETQYF
D gene: -; V gene: TRBV7-2; J gene: TRBJ1-2; clone size: -; CDR3 DNA: TGTGCCAGCAGCCCGGGGACCGCCACTAACTATGGCTACACCTTC; CDR3 protein: CASSPGTATNYGYTF
D gene: TRBD2; V gene: TRBV7-9; J gene: TRBJ2-1; clone size: -; CDR3 DNA: TGTGCCAGCAGCTTGCGGGGGGGGCCAGAGGATGAGCAGTTCTTC; CDR3 protein: CASSLRGGPEDEQFF
D gene: -; V gene: TRBV19; J gene: TRBJ2-2; clone size: -; CDR3 DNA: TGTGCCGCCTCGAGAGACCTTGGCACCGGGGAGCTGTTTTTT; CDR3 protein: CAASRDLGTGELFF
D gene: TRBD1; V gene: TRBV7-2; J gene: TRBJ1-3; clone size: -; CDR3 DNA: TGTGCCAGCAGCTTATTGGGACAGCTCTCTGGAAACACCATATATTTT; CDR3 protein: CASSLLGQLSGNTIYF
D gene: -; V gene: TRBV7-2; J gene: TRBJ1-3; clone size: -; CDR3 DNA: TGTGCCAGCAGCTCAATGACAACCGCTGGAAACACCATATATTTT; CDR3 protein: CASSSMTTAGNTIYF
D gene: -; V gene: TRBV18; J gene: TRBJ1-1; clone size: -; CDR3 DNA: TGTGCCAGCTCACCTATGACAGAGGGTTTGAACACTGAAGCTTTCTTT; CDR3 protein: CASSPMTEGLNTEAFF
D gene: -; V gene: TRBV6-5; J gene: TRBJ1-2; clone size: -; CDR3 DNA: TGTGCCAGCAGAAAGAACTATGGCTACACCTTC; CDR3 protein: CASRKNYGYTF
D gene: -; V gene: TRBV7-3; J gene: TRBJ1-1; clone size: -; CDR3 DNA: TGTGCCAGCAGCCCCGCCCCCAGGGGAACTGAAGCTTTCTTT; CDR3 protein: CASSPAPRGTEAFF
D gene: -; V gene: TRBV4-2; J gene: TRBJ2-7; clone size: -; CDR3 DNA: TGTGCCAGCAGCCACCCCCTGGGGGATTTTAGAGGCTACGAGCAGTACTTC; CDR3 protein: CASSHPLGDFRGYEQYF
D gene: -; V gene: TRBV2; J gene: TRBJ2-7; clone size: -; CDR3 DNA: TGTGCCAGCAAGCCGAACTCCTACGAGCAGTACTTC; CDR3 protein: CASKPNSYEQYF
D gene: TRBD1; V gene: TRBV6-5; J gene: TRBJ2-7; clone size: -; CDR3 DNA: TGTGCCAGCAGTTACCGGGACAGAAACGAGCAGTACTTC; CDR3 protein: CASSYRDRNEQYF